The sequence of this T cell receptor (beta chain) was determined in a study of CD8 T cells in ankylosing spondylitis. Study-level points and caveats: The clones that were linked to disease were reported to be significantly enriched in matched synovial fluid samples from ankylosing spondylitis patients. The study identified a TCR beta motif of under ten highly homologous variants that appeared characteristic of ankylosing spondylitis blood. Peripheral blood held disease-linked clones only at relatively low frequency, and these were CD8+.

This clonotype was detected ten times or more. Antigen unknown. Using quantitative 5'-RACE with molecular barcodes, the authors made TCR beta libraries. TCRdb independently ran MiXCR on the 5' RACE reads; one entry per CDR3 protein. The data show just over 350,000 distinct CDR3 sequences, with more than 20% seen just once and 10% to 15% held by the top ten. Unmatched junction bases numbered 2, after V lost 6 bases and J lost 4 bases. The CDR3 is 14 amino acids. The TCR originated in a male donor with ankylosing spondylitis or in good health (not recorded which). Sequencing was done on a sample of blood, either unsorted or a sorted T cell fraction (not recorded which). The chain employs TRBV12-3 or TRBV12-4 and TRBJ2-1; TRBD2 aligns across 11 bases. This chain's CDR3 is CASSPSGGYNEQFF. The CDR3 DNA sequence: TGTGCCAGCAGCCCTAGCGGGGGGTACAATGAGCAGTTCTTC.